Below, 18 T cell receptor beta chains from the same sample are listed, as sequenced in a study of cytomegalovirus exposure and HLA in healthy donors. PCR employed 60 Vbeta and 13 Jbeta primers. The table came from immunoSEQ multiplex PCR; TCRdb's copy has only in-frame clones and leaves some out. The sample includes 250,000 or so clones, 70% to 90% seen only once; the top ten take about 1.2%. Input material: PBMCs. The receptors were sampled from a human donor in good health.

The chain carries TRBV28 and TRBJ2-3; 9 bases match TRBD2. Looked up from germline, CDR1 is MDHEN and CDR2 is SYDVKM. There are 17 residues in the CDR3. V was pared by 5 bases and J by 4 bases, with 13 bases of the junction left unmatched. In DNA, the CDR3 is TGTGCCAGCAGTCTCCCCGGGACTAGCCTTAGGGCAGATACGCAGTATTTT. It yields the protein CASSLPGTSLRADTQYF. Drawing the rest from reference TRBV28 and TRBJ2-3, the complete variable domain is DVKVTQSSRYLVKRTGEKVFLECVQDMDHENMFWYRQDPGLGLRLIYFSYDVKMKEKGDIPEGYSVSREKKERFSLILESASTNQTSMYLCASSLPGTSLRADTQYFGPGTRLTVL.

This chain joins TRBV2 and TRBJ1-3; D gene unclear. CDR3 length: 15 residues. CDR1 is SNHLY and CDR2 is FYNNEI in the germline V gene. Deletions cut 0 bases from V and 0 bases from J, with 6 bases between. The CDR3 DNA follows: TGTGCCAGCAGTGAAGCGACATTCTCTGGAAACACCATATATTTT. Encoded protein: CASSEATFSGNTIYF.

This rearrangement joins TRBV19 to TRBJ2-2, with a tentative D call TRBD2 (6 bases). The CDR3 is 16 amino acids. The V end was cut by 1 base, the J end by 7 bases, with 16 bases between. Germline V lookup: CDR1 LNHDA, CDR2 SQIVND (reference sequence). DNA for the CDR3: TGTGCCAGTAGTATAGGAGACGGGAGCGGCTTCGGGGAGCTGTTTTTT. As protein: CASSIGDGSGFGELFF.

The chain employs TRBV7-2 and TRBJ2-7, with TRBD2 matching over 13 bases. Germline CDR1 reads SGHTA; CDR2 reads FQGNSA. This CDR3 spans 16 amino acids. The J segment lost 5 bases and the V segment lost 3 bases, leaving 7 bases of the junction unmatched. The CDR3 sequence: CASSFLRTSGSNEQYF. DNA of the CDR3: TGTGCCAGCAGCTTCCTGAGGACTAGCGGGAGTAACGAGCAGTACTTC.

V and J are TRBV7-2 and TRBJ2-7, with a possible D match to TRBD1 (5 bases). Looked up from germline, CDR1 is SGHTA and CDR2 is FQGNSA. The ends were cut back, 3 bases at V and 2 bases at J, with 8 bases in the middle. The CDR3 consists of 13 residues. The CDR3 loop is CASSFQQAYEQYF. The CDR3 DNA sequence: TGTGCCAGCAGCTTTCAACAGGCCTACGAGCAGTACTTC.

The V and J genes are TRBV29-1 and TRBJ1-1; D remains unclear. Deletions cut 8 bases from V and 6 bases from J, with 16 bases between. The germline V gene has CDR1 SQVTM and CDR2 ANQGSEA. The CDR3 consists of 12 residues. The CDR3 sequence is CSHGRGLAEAFF. The CDR3 DNA is TGCAGCCACGGACGGGGTCTCGCTGAAGCTTTCTTT.

In DNA form, the CDR3 reads TGTGCCAGCAGGGACAGGGTTAAGGGTGAAAAACTGTTTTTT. Translation gives CASRDRVKGEKLFF. The V gene is TRBV6-5, the J gene TRBJ1-4; the match to TRBD1 covers 8 bases. V lost 6 bases and J lost 7; bases outside the gene matches: 7. This CDR3 region has 14 residues. Germline V gene data show CDR1 as MNHEY and CDR2 as SVGAGI.

This clone was detected only once. The genes are TRBV2 and TRBJ2-7; 11 nucleotides agree with TRBD1. CDR1 and CDR2 from the germline V gene are SNHLY and FYNNEI. Trimming cost V 8 bases and J 5 bases; bases outside gene matches: 2. This CDR3 has 12 residues. The CDR3 nucleotides are TGTGCCAGCGGACAGGGGGCGGACGAGCAGTACTTC. Translating gives CASGQGADEQYF.

This chain connects TRBV6-6 to TRBJ2-7; TRBD1 matches 9 bases. With V trimmed by 5 bases and J by 7 bases, 3 bases remained unmatched. In germline, CDR1 is MNHNY, CDR2 SVGAGI (reference sequence). This CDR3 is 12 amino acids long. The CDR3 protein is CASSTGTGEQYF. The CDR3 DNA reads as TGTGCCAGCAGTACCGGGACAGGGGAGCAGTACTTC.

The rearrangement joins TRBV15 to TRBJ2-5; 8 nucleotides align to TRBD2. Looked up from germline, CDR1 is LNHNV and CDR2 is YYDKDF (reference sequence). This CDR3 has 15 amino acids. Unmatched junction bases numbered 5, after V lost 0 bases and J lost 5 bases. This chain's CDR3 is CATSRDPAGVETQYF. The CDR3 DNA is TGTGCCACCAGCAGAGATCCAGCGGGAGTGGAGACCCAGTACTTC.

The J gene is TRBJ2-7, the V gene TRBV28; D ambiguous. Trimming cost V 8 bases and J 1 base, with 24 bases left between them. This CDR3 is 17 amino acids long. Germline V gives CDR1 MDHEN, CDR2 SYDVKM. The CDR3 sequence is CASRPVGTNLNSYEQYF. As DNA, the CDR3 is TGTGCCAGCCGACCTGTGGGTACTAACCTGAATTCCTACGAGCAGTACTTC.

The chain employs TRBV2 and TRBJ2-3, with 12 bases fitting TRBD2. CDR3 length: 17 amino acids. With V trimmed by 4 bases and J by 1 base, 6 bases remained unmatched. Germline-derived CDR1 and CDR2 are SNHLY and FYNNEI. CDR3 nucleotide sequence: TGTGCCAGCAGTGGGTCTAGCGGGAGGGCCGGCACAGATACGCAGTATTTT. Its protein is CASSGSSGRAGTDTQYF.

This rearrangement joins TRBV5-6 to TRBJ2-1; 11 positions match TRBD2. CDR3 length: 17 amino acids. The J segment lost 8 bases and the V segment lost 4 bases, leaving 14 bases of the junction unmatched. Germline V gene sequence: CDR1 SGHDT, CDR2 YYEEEE. CDR3 sequence (DNA): TGTGCCAGCAGCGGTACTAGCGGGAGCCCTCCTGGGCATGAGCAGTTCTTC. Its protein product is CASSGTSGSPPGHEQFF.

The table lists this clone with a few counts. The chain uses TRBV7-9 and TRBJ2-5; the D gene is possibly TRBD1 (6 bases). This CDR3 is built from 12 residues. Germline-derived CDR1 and CDR2 are SEHNR and FQNEAQ (reference sequence). The germline V and J ends were trimmed by 1 base and 11 bases, with 11 bases remaining between them. The CDR3 loop reads CASSLVGANQYF. Written as DNA, the CDR3 is TGTGCCAGCAGCTTAGTGGGGGCGAATCAGTACTTC. Together with reference TRBV7-9 and TRBJ2-5, the CDR3 gives the full variable domain: DTGVSQNPRHKITKRGQNVTFRCDPISEHNRLYWYRQTLGQGPEFLTYFQNEAQLEKSRLLSDRFSAERPKGSFSTLEIQRTEQGDSAMYLCASSLVGANQYFGPGTRLLVL.

This clone showed up just a few times. The J gene is TRBJ1-1, the V gene TRBV5-1; the match to TRBD1 covers 7 bases. The germline CDR1 and CDR2 sequences are SGHRS and YFSETQ. Trimming removed 0 bases from V and 4 bases from J; junction bases left unmatched: 3. The CDR3 is made up of 14 amino acids. CDR3 nucleotides: TGCGCCAGCAGCTTGGTGGCAGGGGGCACTGAAGCTTTCTTT. The encoded protein is CASSLVAGGTEAFF.

This rearrangement joins TRBV6-5 to TRBJ2-2; 11 nucleotides line up with TRBD2. J lost 7 bases, V lost 6 bases, and 7 bases had no gene match. The CDR3 runs 15 residues. CDR1 is MNHEY and CDR2 is SVGAGI in the germline V gene. For the CDR3, the DNA is TGTGCCAGCAGGAATAGCGGGAGGGCCTTCGGGGAGCTGTTTTTT. It translates to CASRNSGRAFGELFF.

The V call is TRBV4-2, the J call TRBJ2-7, with 7 bases fitting TRBD1. After removal of 0 bases from V and 2 bases from J, the junction contained 13 bases not matched to a gene. Germline lookup yields CDR1 LGHNA and CDR2 YNFKEQ. CDR3 length: 18 amino acids. CDR3 DNA sequence: TGTGCCAGCAGCCAAGATAGGGTAAGGACAGGAGGTACCTACGAGCAGTACTTC. Residues: CASSQDRVRTGGTYEQYF.

J is TRBJ2-7 and V is TRBV6-5; D remains ambiguous. Trimming cost V 3 bases and J 0 bases, with 9 bases left between them. Per the germline V gene, CDR1 is MNHEY and CDR2 is SVGAGI. The CDR3 loop spans 14 amino acids. DNA of the CDR3: TGTGCCAGCAGTTATGCATCGAGCTCCTACGAGCAGTACTTC. This sequence encodes CASSYASSSYEQYF.